This is a list of T cell receptor beta chains from one sample in a study of T-cell reconstitution after alpha-beta-depleted transplantation in children. In TCRdb, the PCR reads were re-called with MiXCR into one record per CDR3 protein. Of almost 500,000 distinct CDR3 sequences in the sample, around an eighth were seen once. Specimen: PBMCs from the stem cell graft donor, collected from the stem cell graft. Receptors were obtained from a human donor who donated a stem cell graft to a child with combined immunodeficiency. Each CDR3 is given with its conserved first and last residue. D genes are given only for firm matches. For some rows the clone size is stated as once, few or many, or as a class when expanded; others skip it.

d_gene: TRBD1; j_gene: TRBJ2-1; abundance: many; v_gene: TRBV29-1; CDR3nt: TGCAGCGTTGATTACTTCGGGACAGGGAATGAGCAGTTCTTC; CDR3aa: CSVDYFGTGNEQFF
d_gene: -; j_gene: TRBJ1-1; abundance: once; v_gene: TRBV15; CDR3nt: TGTGCCACCAGCTCTCCATTGGACGGGACGGTCACTGAAGCTTTCTTT; CDR3aa: CATSSPLDGTVTEAFF
d_gene: -; j_gene: TRBJ2-4; abundance: few; v_gene: TRBV7-2; CDR3nt: TGTGCCAGCAGCTCCCCGATAAACATTCAGTACTTC; CDR3aa: CASSSPINIQYF
d_gene: -; j_gene: TRBJ1-4; abundance: many; v_gene: TRBV12-3/TRBV12-4; CDR3nt: TGTGCCAGCAACCCATGGGGTGTGGACGAAAAACTGTTTTTT; CDR3aa: CASNPWGVDEKLFF
d_gene: TRBD2; j_gene: TRBJ2-1; abundance: many; v_gene: TRBV12-3/TRBV12-4; CDR3nt: TGTGCCAGCAGTGGACTAGACGGCAATGAGCAGTTCTTC; CDR3aa: CASSGLDGNEQFF
d_gene: -; j_gene: TRBJ1-1; abundance: few; v_gene: TRBV15; CDR3nt: TGTGCCACCAGCAGAGCCCTACAGGGACCTATGAACACTGAAGCTTTCTTT; CDR3aa: CATSRALQGPMNTEAFF
d_gene: TRBD1; j_gene: TRBJ2-7; abundance: many; v_gene: TRBV6-2/TRBV6-3; CDR3nt: TGTGCCAGCAGTTACCGGGACAGTTCCTACGAGCAGTACTTC; CDR3aa: CASSYRDSSYEQYF
d_gene: TRBD1; j_gene: TRBJ2-5; abundance: -; v_gene: TRBV13; CDR3nt: TGTGCCAGCAGCTTAAGGACAGGGTTAGAGACCCAGTACTTC; CDR3aa: CASSLRTGLETQYF
d_gene: -; j_gene: TRBJ2-7; abundance: -; v_gene: TRBV5-1; CDR3nt: TGCGCCAGCAGCTTGGCCTCGCGACCGGCGGGCGAGCAGTACTTC; CDR3aa: CASSLASRPAGEQYF
d_gene: -; j_gene: TRBJ2-7; abundance: many; v_gene: TRBV12-3/TRBV12-4; CDR3nt: TGTGCCAGCAGTGCATTTCTCCGCGGGGCCTACGAGCAGTACTTC; CDR3aa: CASSAFLRGAYEQYF
d_gene: -; j_gene: TRBJ2-5; abundance: -; v_gene: TRBV29-1; CDR3nt: TGCAGCGTCATACCCAGGGAACATCAAGAGACCCAGTACTTC; CDR3aa: CSVIPREHQETQYF
d_gene: TRBD1; j_gene: TRBJ2-1; abundance: -; v_gene: TRBV20-1; CDR3nt: TGCAGTGCTCTTGGACAGGGCCCCCATGAGCAGTTCTTC; CDR3aa: CSALGQGPHEQFF
d_gene: TRBD2; j_gene: TRBJ2-3; abundance: few; v_gene: TRBV5-1; CDR3nt: TGCGCCAGCACGGAGCAGCGGGGGGTGTCAGATACGCAGTATTTT; CDR3aa: CASTEQRGVSDTQYF
d_gene: TRBD2; j_gene: TRBJ2-1; abundance: -; v_gene: TRBV7-6; CDR3nt: TGTGCCAGCAGCTTGTCCCCGGGACTAGTGTGGAATGAGCAGTTCTTC; CDR3aa: CASSLSPGLVWNEQFF
d_gene: -; j_gene: TRBJ2-2; abundance: many; v_gene: TRBV12-3/TRBV12-4; CDR3nt: TGTGCCAGCAGTTCGCTCATCGCTGGGGAGCTGTTTTTT; CDR3aa: CASSSLIAGELFF
d_gene: -; j_gene: TRBJ2-7; abundance: many; v_gene: TRBV29-1; CDR3nt: TGCAGCGTTGAAGCAGGCCTGCCTCGCGAGCAGTACTTC; CDR3aa: CSVEAGLPREQYF
d_gene: TRBD1; j_gene: TRBJ2-3; abundance: many; v_gene: TRBV5-5; CDR3nt: TGTGCCAGCAGCACCTTGACAGGGGCGGTCACAGATACGCAGTATTTT; CDR3aa: CASSTLTGAVTDTQYF
d_gene: -; j_gene: TRBJ2-7; abundance: -; v_gene: TRBV28; CDR3nt: TGTGCCAGCAGCGGGGCGGATACCTACGAGCAGTACTTC; CDR3aa: CASSGADTYEQYF
d_gene: -; j_gene: TRBJ1-2; abundance: -; v_gene: TRBV12-3/TRBV12-4; CDR3nt: TGTGCCAGCAGCGGTAGGACAGCCCGAGGGGGCTACACCTTC; CDR3aa: CASSGRTARGGYTF
d_gene: TRBD1; j_gene: TRBJ1-2; abundance: few; v_gene: TRBV11-2; CDR3nt: TGTGCCAGCAGCAGTCTCAGGGGGGAACAAGCTAACTATGGCTACACCTTC; CDR3aa: CASSSLRGEQANYGYTF
d_gene: TRBD1; j_gene: TRBJ2-7; abundance: -; v_gene: TRBV6-5; CDR3nt: TGTGCCAGCAGTTATCTAATAGGGGGCGGACACGAGCAGTACTTC; CDR3aa: CASSYLIGGGHEQYF
d_gene: TRBD1; j_gene: TRBJ2-5; abundance: many; v_gene: TRBV7-2; CDR3nt: TGTGCCAGCAGCTTCCGACAGGGTAGGAACCAAGAGACCCAGTACTTC; CDR3aa: CASSFRQGRNQETQYF
d_gene: -; j_gene: TRBJ1-5; abundance: few; v_gene: TRBV12-3/TRBV12-4; CDR3nt: TGTGCCAGCAGTCCCCGGGGGGCCCAGCCCCAGCATTTT; CDR3aa: CASSPRGAQPQHF
d_gene: -; j_gene: TRBJ2-1; abundance: many; v_gene: TRBV2; CDR3nt: TGTGCCAGCAGTGAACGGAGGCCTCCCTCCTACAATGAGCAGTTCTTC; CDR3aa: CASSERRPPSYNEQFF
d_gene: TRBD2; j_gene: TRBJ2-3; abundance: -; v_gene: TRBV5-1; CDR3nt: TGTGCCAGCAGCTCCGGCGGGAGAAATACAGATACGCAGTATTTT; CDR3aa: CASSSGGRNTDTQYF
d_gene: TRBD2; j_gene: TRBJ2-5; abundance: few; v_gene: TRBV4-3; CDR3nt: TGCGCCAGCAGCCAAGTTCTAGGGGCTGAGACGGGAGGGCGGGCCCAGTACTTC; CDR3aa: CASSQVLGAETGGRAQYF
d_gene: -; j_gene: TRBJ1-1; abundance: few; v_gene: TRBV10-3; CDR3nt: TGTGCCATCGGTGATCACACTGAAGCTTTCTTT; CDR3aa: CAIGDHTEAFF
d_gene: -; j_gene: TRBJ2-3; abundance: many; v_gene: TRBV7-2; CDR3nt: TGTGCCAGCAGCTTAGCGGTAGATACGCAGTATTTT; CDR3aa: CASSLAVDTQYF
d_gene: TRBD1; j_gene: TRBJ1-5; abundance: -; v_gene: TRBV20-1; CDR3nt: TGCAGTGCTCCGGGGCACGGGACAGGGGGAAATCAGCCCCAGCATTTT; CDR3aa: CSAPGHGTGGNQPQHF
d_gene: -; j_gene: TRBJ1-5; abundance: few; v_gene: TRBV20-1; CDR3nt: TGCAGTGCTCGCCCAGGAAATCAGCCCCAGCATTTT; CDR3aa: CSARPGNQPQHF
d_gene: -; j_gene: TRBJ2-6; abundance: many; v_gene: TRBV7-2; CDR3nt: TGTGCCAGCAGCTTAGCGCGCGTCTCTGGGGCCAACGTCCTGACTTTC; CDR3aa: CASSLARVSGANVLTF
d_gene: -; j_gene: TRBJ2-3; abundance: -; v_gene: TRBV7-3; CDR3nt: TGTGCCAGCAGCCCGGGGCGGATTAGCACAGATACGCAGTATTTT; CDR3aa: CASSPGRISTDTQYF
d_gene: -; j_gene: TRBJ2-3; abundance: few; v_gene: TRBV6-2/TRBV6-3; CDR3nt: TGTGCCAGCTGGTCGACAGATACGCAGTATTTT; CDR3aa: CASWSTDTQYF
d_gene: -; j_gene: TRBJ1-2; abundance: few; v_gene: TRBV5-6; CDR3nt: TGTGCCAGCAGCTTGGAATCTTATTTTGGCTACACCTTC; CDR3aa: CASSLESYFGYTF
d_gene: TRBD2; j_gene: TRBJ2-3; abundance: -; v_gene: TRBV20-1; CDR3nt: TGCAGTGCCGCGCTGACTAGCCCCGATACGCAGTATTTT; CDR3aa: CSAALTSPDTQYF
d_gene: -; j_gene: TRBJ2-5; abundance: many; v_gene: TRBV27; CDR3nt: TGTGCCAGCAGTCGGCTTAGGGGGGCGTTGGAGACCCAGTACTTC; CDR3aa: CASSRLRGALETQYF
d_gene: TRBD1; j_gene: TRBJ2-1; abundance: many; v_gene: TRBV10-3; CDR3nt: TGTGCCATCAGGGCAGACAGGGGAAACCTATACAATGAGCAGTTCTTC; CDR3aa: CAIRADRGNLYNEQFF
d_gene: -; j_gene: TRBJ2-7; abundance: -; v_gene: TRBV29-1; CDR3nt: TGCAGCGTTACAGGGATTTTAACCTACGAGCAGTACTTC; CDR3aa: CSVTGILTYEQYF
d_gene: TRBD2; j_gene: TRBJ2-5; abundance: -; v_gene: TRBV20-1; CDR3nt: TGCAGTGCTAGCCTGGAAGCGGGGGGAGAGACCCAGTACTTC; CDR3aa: CSASLEAGGETQYF
d_gene: -; j_gene: TRBJ1-2; abundance: few; v_gene: TRBV6-1; CDR3nt: TGTGCCAGCAGTGAAGTCCCAAGCTATGGCTACACCTTC; CDR3aa: CASSEVPSYGYTF
d_gene: -; j_gene: TRBJ2-7; abundance: few; v_gene: TRBV12-3/TRBV12-4; CDR3nt: TGTGCCAGCAGTTTGTCTCAGGGAAGCGAGCAGTACTTC; CDR3aa: CASSLSQGSEQYF
d_gene: -; j_gene: TRBJ2-7; abundance: many; v_gene: TRBV12-3/TRBV12-4; CDR3nt: TGTGCCAGCAGTTTCGCTAGCACCTACGAGCAGTACTTC; CDR3aa: CASSFASTYEQYF
d_gene: TRBD2; j_gene: TRBJ2-5; abundance: -; v_gene: TRBV6-1; CDR3nt: TGTGCCAGCAGAGGCCTGGGAGGGGTTGAGACCCAGTACTTC; CDR3aa: CASRGLGGVETQYF
d_gene: TRBD1; j_gene: TRBJ1-1; abundance: -; v_gene: TRBV27; CDR3nt: TGTGCCAGCTCCCTGGTTGGGGGACAGGAAAAAGCTTTCTTT; CDR3aa: CASSLVGGQEKAFF
d_gene: -; j_gene: TRBJ2-5; abundance: -; v_gene: TRBV6-2/TRBV6-3; CDR3nt: TGTGCCAGCAGTTACGGGGGAAGGACAGAGACCCAGTACTTC; CDR3aa: CASSYGGRTETQYF
d_gene: TRBD1; j_gene: TRBJ2-5; abundance: few; v_gene: TRBV6-1; CDR3nt: TGTGCCAGCAGGCCAGGAACAGGGGCGCAAGAGACCCAGTACTTC; CDR3aa: CASRPGTGAQETQYF
d_gene: -; j_gene: TRBJ1-1; abundance: few; v_gene: TRBV5-6; CDR3nt: TGTGCCAGCAGCTCAGGGTGGGGGCAGTGGAACACTGAAGCTTTCTTT; CDR3aa: CASSSGWGQWNTEAFF
d_gene: -; j_gene: TRBJ2-3; abundance: few; v_gene: TRBV5-1; CDR3nt: TGCGCCAGCAGCCGAAACTTCAGGTCGGATACGCAGTATTTT; CDR3aa: CASSRNFRSDTQYF
d_gene: TRBD2; j_gene: TRBJ2-2; abundance: many; v_gene: TRBV27; CDR3nt: TGTGCCAGCAGTTTACTCGTCGGTGGGACTAGCGGGACCGGGGAGCTGTTTTTT; CDR3aa: CASSLLVGGTSGTGELFF
d_gene: -; j_gene: TRBJ1-1; abundance: -; v_gene: TRBV9; CDR3nt: TGTGCCAGCAGCGTGTCGGCCCTGGGGATGAACACTGAAGCTTTCTTT; CDR3aa: CASSVSALGMNTEAFF
d_gene: -; j_gene: TRBJ2-4; abundance: few; v_gene: TRBV20-1; CDR3nt: TGCAGTGCTAGCCCTCTAGCCAAAAACATTCAGTACTTC; CDR3aa: CSASPLAKNIQYF
d_gene: -; j_gene: TRBJ2-1; abundance: many; v_gene: TRBV6-1; CDR3nt: TGTGCCAGCAGTAGAGCGAGAGGGTACAATGAGCAGTTCTTC; CDR3aa: CASSRARGYNEQFF
d_gene: -; j_gene: TRBJ2-3; abundance: -; v_gene: TRBV7-2; CDR3nt: TGTGCCAGCAGCTTAATCCTCGGGGAAACAGATACGCAGTATTTT; CDR3aa: CASSLILGETDTQYF
d_gene: -; j_gene: TRBJ2-7; abundance: -; v_gene: TRBV19; CDR3nt: TGTGCCAGTAGTCCCGTCGGGACGGTTACCTACGAGCAGTACTTC; CDR3aa: CASSPVGTVTYEQYF
d_gene: -; j_gene: TRBJ2-2; abundance: few; v_gene: TRBV7-9; CDR3nt: TGTGCCACCGACTCTTCTAGTTCGCTGTTTTTT; CDR3aa: CATDSSSSLFF
d_gene: -; j_gene: TRBJ2-3; abundance: -; v_gene: TRBV30; CDR3nt: TGTGCCTGGAGTCGGGCAGGGGCCCCCGATACGCAGTATTTT; CDR3aa: CAWSRAGAPDTQYF
d_gene: TRBD2; j_gene: TRBJ2-5; abundance: many; v_gene: TRBV18; CDR3nt: TGTGCCAGCTCACCATCACCTAGCGGCGAAGAGACCCAGTACTTC; CDR3aa: CASSPSPSGEETQYF
d_gene: -; j_gene: TRBJ1-2; abundance: few; v_gene: TRBV12-3/TRBV12-4; CDR3nt: TGTGCCAGCAGTTTACTCGGGCCAGGGGTAGCTAACTATGGCTACACCTTC; CDR3aa: CASSLLGPGVANYGYTF
d_gene: -; j_gene: TRBJ2-3; abundance: few; v_gene: TRBV5-1; CDR3nt: TGCGCCAGCAGCTTGGGGTCGGCAGATACGCAGTATTTT; CDR3aa: CASSLGSADTQYF
d_gene: TRBD1; j_gene: TRBJ2-7; abundance: -; v_gene: TRBV28; CDR3nt: TGTGCCAGCAGTCGGAGACAGGGGGCGCGATACGAGCAGTACTTC; CDR3aa: CASSRRQGARYEQYF